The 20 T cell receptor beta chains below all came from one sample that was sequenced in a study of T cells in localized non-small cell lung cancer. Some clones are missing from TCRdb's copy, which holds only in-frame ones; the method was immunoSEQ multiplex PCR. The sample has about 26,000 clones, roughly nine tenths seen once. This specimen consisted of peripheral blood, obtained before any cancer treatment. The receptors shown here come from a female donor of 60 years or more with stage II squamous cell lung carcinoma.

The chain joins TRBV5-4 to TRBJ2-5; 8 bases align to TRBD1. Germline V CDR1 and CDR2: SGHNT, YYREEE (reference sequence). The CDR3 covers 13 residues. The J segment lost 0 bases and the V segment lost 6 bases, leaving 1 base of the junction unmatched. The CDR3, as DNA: TGTGCCAGCAAACAGGGGGACCAAGAGACCCAGTACTTC. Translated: CASKQGDQETQYF.

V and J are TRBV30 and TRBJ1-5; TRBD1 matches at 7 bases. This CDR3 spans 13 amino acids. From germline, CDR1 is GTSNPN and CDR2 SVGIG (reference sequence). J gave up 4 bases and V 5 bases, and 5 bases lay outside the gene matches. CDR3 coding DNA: TGTGCCTGGGGATGGACAGGTAATCAGCCCCAGCATTTT. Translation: CAWGWTGNQPQHF.

This chain's CDR3 is CASSSDSPPYEQYF. Here the CDR3 DNA reads TGTGCCAGCAGCTCAGACTCTCCACCCTACGAGCAGTACTTC. V gene TRBV7-8 combines with J gene TRBJ2-7; no clear D. The length of the CDR3 is 14 residues. V was trimmed by 4 bases and J by 2 bases, leaving 12 bases between them. From germline, CDR1 is SGHVS and CDR2 FQNEAQ.

The CDR3 sequence is CAWSVFLNTEAFF. CDR3 nucleotide sequence: TGTGCCTGGAGTGTATTCCTGAACACTGAAGCTTTCTTT. The V call is TRBV30, the J call TRBJ1-1; D is ambiguous. The V gene's germline CDR1 is GTSNPN and CDR2 SVGIG (reference sequence). The CDR3 is 13 residues long. Deletions cut 0 bases from V and 0 bases from J, with 5 bases between.

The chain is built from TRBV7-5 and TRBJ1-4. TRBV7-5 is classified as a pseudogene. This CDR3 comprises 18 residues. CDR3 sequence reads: CVRSLDSGREVGNEKLFF. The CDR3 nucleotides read TGTGTCAGAAGCTTAGATTCGGGCAGGGAGGTCGGAAATGAAAAACTGTTTTTT.

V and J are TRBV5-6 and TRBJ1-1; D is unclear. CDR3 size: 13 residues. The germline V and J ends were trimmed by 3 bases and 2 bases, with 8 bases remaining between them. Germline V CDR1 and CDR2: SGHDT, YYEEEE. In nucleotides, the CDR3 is TGTGCCAGCAGCTCGGACCTTAACACTGAAGCTTTCTTT. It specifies CASSSDLNTEAFF. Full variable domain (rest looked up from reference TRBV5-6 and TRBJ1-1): DAGVTQSPTHLIKTRGQQVTLRCSPKSGHDTVSWYQQALGQGPQFIFQYYEEEERQRGNFPDRFSGHQFPNYSSELNVNALLLGDSALYLCASSSDLNTEAFFGQGTRLTVV.

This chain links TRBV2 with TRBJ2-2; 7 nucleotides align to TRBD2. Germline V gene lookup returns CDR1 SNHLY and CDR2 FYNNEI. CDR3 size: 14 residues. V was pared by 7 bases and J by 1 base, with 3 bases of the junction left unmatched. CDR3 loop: CASNAGVNTGELFF. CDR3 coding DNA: TGTGCCAGCAATGCGGGAGTGAACACCGGGGAGCTGTTTTTT. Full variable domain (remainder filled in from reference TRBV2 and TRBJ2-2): EPEVTQTPSHQVTQMGQEVILRCVPISNHLYFYWYRQILGQKVEFLVSFYNNEISEKSEIFDDQFSVERPDGSNFTLKIRSTKLEDSAMYFCASNAGVNTGELFFGEGSRLTVL.

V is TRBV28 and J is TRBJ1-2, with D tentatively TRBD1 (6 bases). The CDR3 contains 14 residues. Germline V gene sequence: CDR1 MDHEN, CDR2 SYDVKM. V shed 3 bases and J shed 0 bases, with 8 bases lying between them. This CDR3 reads CASSLTGANYGYTF. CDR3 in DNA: TGTGCCAGCAGTTTGACAGGAGCTAACTATGGCTACACCTTC.

DNA of the CDR3: TGTGCCAGCTCACAAGGGACAGGGCTAAGCTCCTACGAGCAGTACTTC. Encoded protein: CASSQGTGLSSYEQYF. The V call is TRBV18, the J call TRBJ2-7, with TRBD1 matching 9 bases. V lost 4 bases to trimming and J lost 0 bases; unmatched junction nucleotides: 7. Germline lookup yields CDR1 KGHSH and CDR2 LQKENI. The CDR3 sequence is 16 residues long.

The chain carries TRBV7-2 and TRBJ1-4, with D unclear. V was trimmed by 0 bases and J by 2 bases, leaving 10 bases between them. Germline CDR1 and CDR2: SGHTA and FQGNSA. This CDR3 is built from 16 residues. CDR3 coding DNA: TGTGCCAGCAGCTTAGCCCGGGTGTCTACTAATGAAAAACTGTTTTTT. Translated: CASSLARVSTNEKLFF.

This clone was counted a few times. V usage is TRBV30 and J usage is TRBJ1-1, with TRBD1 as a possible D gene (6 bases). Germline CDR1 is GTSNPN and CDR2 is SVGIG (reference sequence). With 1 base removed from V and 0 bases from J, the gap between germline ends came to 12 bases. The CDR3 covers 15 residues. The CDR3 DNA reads TGTGCCTGGAGTGGTACGGGACAATTGAACACTGAAGCTTTCTTT. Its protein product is CAWSGTGQLNTEAFF. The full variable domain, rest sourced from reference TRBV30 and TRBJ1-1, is SQTIHQWPATLVQPVGSPLSLECTVEGTSNPNLYWYRQAAGRGLQLLFYSVGIGQISSEVPQNLSASRPQDRQFILSSKKLLLSDSGFYLCAWSGTGQLNTEAFFGQGTRLTVV.

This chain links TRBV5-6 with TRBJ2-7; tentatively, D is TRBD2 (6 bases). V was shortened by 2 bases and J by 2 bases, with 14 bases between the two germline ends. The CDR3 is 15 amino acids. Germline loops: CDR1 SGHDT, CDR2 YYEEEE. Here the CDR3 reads CASSFGSSGTYEQYF. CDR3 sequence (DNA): TGTGCCAGCAGCTTTGGTAGTAGCGGCACCTACGAGCAGTACTTC.

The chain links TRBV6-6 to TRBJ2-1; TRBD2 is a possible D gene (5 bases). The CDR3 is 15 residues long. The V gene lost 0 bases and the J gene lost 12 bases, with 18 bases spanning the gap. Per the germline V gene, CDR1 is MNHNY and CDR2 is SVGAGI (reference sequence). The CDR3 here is CASSYSSGLDSGQFF. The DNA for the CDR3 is TGTGCCAGCAGTTACTCGTCCGGACTGGATTCGGGGCAGTTCTTC.

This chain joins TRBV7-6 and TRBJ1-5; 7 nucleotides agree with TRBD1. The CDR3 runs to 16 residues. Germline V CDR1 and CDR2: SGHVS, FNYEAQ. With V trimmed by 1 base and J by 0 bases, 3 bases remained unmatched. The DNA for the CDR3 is TGTGCCAGCAGCTTAGTAGGGGGCAATAGCAATCAGCCCCAGCATTTT. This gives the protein CASSLVGGNSNQPQHF. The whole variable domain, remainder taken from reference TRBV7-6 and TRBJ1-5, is GAGVSQSPRYKVTKRGQDVALRCDPISGHVSLYWYRQALGQGPEFLTYFNYEAQQDKSGLPNDRFSAERPEGSISTLTIQRTEQRDSAMYRCASSLVGGNSNQPQHFGDGTRLSIL.

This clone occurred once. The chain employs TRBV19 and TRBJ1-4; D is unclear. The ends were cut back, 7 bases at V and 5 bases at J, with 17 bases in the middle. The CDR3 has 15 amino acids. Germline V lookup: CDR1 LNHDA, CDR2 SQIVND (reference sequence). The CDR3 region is CASTDWRGNNEKLFF. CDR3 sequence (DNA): TGTGCCAGTACTGATTGGAGAGGGAACAATGAAAAACTGTTTTTT.

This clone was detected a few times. Written as DNA, the CDR3 is TGTGCCACCAGCAATGTCCTAGGGAGGCGGGGGGAGACCCAGTACTTC. As protein: CATSNVLGRRGETQYF. V usage is TRBV15 and J usage is TRBJ2-5; 7 bases fit TRBD2. Germline V lookup: CDR1 LNHNV, CDR2 YYDKDF (reference sequence). After removal of 4 bases from V and 5 bases from J, the junction contained 13 bases not matched to a gene. The CDR3 contains 16 residues. The variable domain in full, with the rest retrieved from reference TRBV15 and TRBJ2-5, is DAMVIQNPRYQVTQFGKPVTLSCSQTLNHNVMYWYQQKSSQAPKLLFHYYDKDFNNEADTPDNFQSRRPNTSFCFLDIRSPGLGDTAMYLCATSNVLGRRGETQYFGPGTRLLVL.

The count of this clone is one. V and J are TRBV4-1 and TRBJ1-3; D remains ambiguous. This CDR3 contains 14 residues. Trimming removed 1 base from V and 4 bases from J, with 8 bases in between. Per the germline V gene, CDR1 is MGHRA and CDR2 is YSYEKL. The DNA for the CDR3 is TGCGCCAGCAGCCAAGGAACCCGGGGAAACACCATATATTTT. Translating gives CASSQGTRGNTIYF.

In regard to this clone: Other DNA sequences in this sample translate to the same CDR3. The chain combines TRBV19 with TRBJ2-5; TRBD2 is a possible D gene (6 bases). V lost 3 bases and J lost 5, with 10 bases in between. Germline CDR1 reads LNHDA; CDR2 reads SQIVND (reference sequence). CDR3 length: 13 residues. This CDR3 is CASSIRDSETQYF. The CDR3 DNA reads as TGTGCCAGTAGTATTCGGGACTCGGAGACCCAGTACTTC.

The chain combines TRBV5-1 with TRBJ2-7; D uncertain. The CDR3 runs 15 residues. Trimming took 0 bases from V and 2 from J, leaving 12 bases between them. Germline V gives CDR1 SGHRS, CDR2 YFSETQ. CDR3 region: CASSLAVNPAYEQYF. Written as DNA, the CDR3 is TGCGCCAGCAGCTTGGCCGTAAATCCGGCCTACGAGCAGTACTTC.

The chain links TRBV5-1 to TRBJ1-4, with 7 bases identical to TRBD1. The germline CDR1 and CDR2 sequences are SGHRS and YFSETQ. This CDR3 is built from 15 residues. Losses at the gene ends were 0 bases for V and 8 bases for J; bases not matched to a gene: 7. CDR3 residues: CASSLGGQRGEKLFF. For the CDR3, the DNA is TGCGCCAGCAGCTTGGGGGGACAGCGGGGCGAAAAACTGTTTTTT.